Below, 14 T cell receptor beta chains from the same sample are listed, as sequenced in a study of cytomegalovirus exposure and HLA in healthy donors. Vbeta (60) and Jbeta (13) primers were used in the PCR. TCRdb's copy holds only in-frame clones and misses some; the assay was immunoSEQ multiplex PCR. Of roughly 160,000 clones listed, around 75% are singletons. Sequenced sample: PBMCs. These TCRs come from a male donor in good health and CMV-seronegative.

This clone was seen a few times. This rearrangement joins TRBV5-1 to TRBJ2-1, with a weak D call TRBD2 (6 bases). V was shortened by 4 bases and J by 6 bases, with 20 bases between the two germline ends. Germline CDR1 and CDR2: SGHRS and YFSETQ. The CDR3 is made up of 16 amino acids. The CDR3 DNA is TGCGCCAGCAGCCCCTGGAGAGGGGAGGTTATCAATGAGCAGTTCTTC. Translating gives CASSPWRGEVINEQFF. The full variable domain, completed using reference TRBV5-1 and TRBJ2-1, is KAGVTQTPRYLIKTRGQQVTLSCSPISGHRSVSWYQQTPGQGLQFLFEYFSETQRNKGNFPGRFSGRQFSNSRSEMNVSTLELGDSALYLCASSPWRGEVINEQFFGPGTRLTVL.

The J gene is TRBJ2-5, the V gene TRBV27, with 8 positions matching TRBD2. V shed 2 bases, J shed 5 bases, and the junction held 1 base outside the gene matches. CDR3 length: 13 residues. Germline V CDR1 and CDR2: MNHEY, SMNVEV (reference sequence). CDR3 nucleotide sequence: TGTGCCAGCAGTTTACGGGAGGGGGAGACCCAGTACTTC. Encoded protein: CASSLREGETQYF.

V usage is TRBV6-6 and J usage is TRBJ1-5, with 10 positions matching TRBD1. The V gene's germline CDR1 is MNHNY and CDR2 SVGAGI (reference sequence). CDR3 length: 14 amino acids. J gave up 8 bases and V 5 bases, and 6 bases lay outside the gene matches. CDR3 nucleotide sequence: TGTGCCAGCAGTGACAGGGGGCGCGAAAAGCCCCAGCATTTT. It yields the protein CASSDRGREKPQHF.

This chain links TRBV19 with TRBJ1-1; tentatively, D is TRBD1 (6 bases). CDR1 and CDR2 from the germline V gene are LNHDA and SQIVND (reference sequence). V shed 5 bases and J shed 4 bases, with 11 bases lying between them. The length of the CDR3 is 13 residues. This chain's CDR3 is CASSVTGITEAFF. DNA for the CDR3: TGTGCCAGTAGTGTGACAGGAATCACTGAAGCTTTCTTT.

This rearrangement joins TRBV7-6 to TRBJ2-3; no firm D call. The CDR3 has 14 amino acids. Germline CDR1 reads SGHVS; CDR2 reads FNYEAQ. Trimming cost V 1 base and J 2 bases, with 7 bases left between them. The CDR3 region is CASSLGLHTDTQYF. The CDR3 coding sequence is TGTGCCAGCAGCTTAGGACTGCACACAGATACGCAGTATTTT.

The chain links TRBV14 to TRBJ2-1; TRBD2 is a possible D gene (6 bases). CDR1 and CDR2 from the germline V gene are SGHDN and FVKESK. The CDR3 spans 16 residues. V was clipped by 4 bases and J by 4 bases, with 17 bases between them. CDR3 sequence (DNA): TGTGCCAGCAGCCCGATAGGGACTGCGGGGTACAATGAGCAGTTCTTC. Protein: CASSPIGTAGYNEQFF.

This chain uses TRBV30 with TRBJ1-2, with 8 nucleotides matching TRBD1. This CDR3 comprises 14 residues. Trimming removed 5 bases from V and 2 bases from J; junction bases left unmatched: 7. In germline, CDR1 is GTSNPN, CDR2 SVGIG (reference sequence). The CDR3 sequence is CAWDRGLKNYGYTF. For the CDR3, the DNA is TGTGCCTGGGACAGGGGATTGAAAAACTATGGCTACACCTTC.

The V and J genes are TRBV7-2 and TRBJ1-3, with TRBD1 matching over 7 bases. Per the germline V gene, CDR1 is SGHTA and CDR2 is FQGNSA. CDR3 size: 15 residues. J lost 4 bases, V lost 8 bases, and 11 bases had no gene match. The CDR3 DNA reads TGTGCCAGCTCTCCCCTCAAGGGGGCCGGAAACACCATATATTTT. Residues: CASSPLKGAGNTIYF.

The chain has TRBV19 and TRBJ2-1; 7 bases line up with TRBD2. Germline V lookup: CDR1 LNHDA, CDR2 SQIVND (reference sequence). CDR3 length equals 15 residues. Trimming took 1 base from V and 5 from J; bases not matched to a gene: 5. CDR3 region: CASSIGGGRDNEQFF. The CDR3 DNA is TGTGCCAGTAGTATAGGGGGAGGGAGGGACAATGAGCAGTTCTTC.

This clone was seen a few times. The chain is built from TRBV5-1 and TRBJ1-5; D is possibly TRBD1 (5 bases). Germline lookup yields CDR1 SGHRS and CDR2 YFSETQ. V shed 0 bases and J shed 6 bases, with 16 bases lying between them. The CDR3 has 16 amino acids. DNA for the CDR3: TGCGCCAGCAGCTTGGGGGCGCCGGGGGAGGGTCAGCCCCAGCATTTT. Protein product: CASSLGAPGEGQPQHF.

This clone turned up a few times. The chain employs TRBV7-8 and TRBJ2-5; 13 positions agree with TRBD2. The length of the CDR3 is 15 residues. Trimming cost V 5 bases and J 5 bases; bases outside gene matches: 5. Germline loops: CDR1 SGHVS, CDR2 FQNEAQ. The CDR3 sequence: CASSGGTSGAETQYF. The CDR3 bases are TGTGCCAGCAGCGGGGGGACTAGCGGGGCTGAGACCCAGTACTTC.

This chain uses TRBV19 with TRBJ2-3; 7 bases map to TRBD1. Trimming took 6 bases from V and 0 from J; bases not matched to a gene: 6. The germline gives CDR1 LNHDA, CDR2 SQIVND (reference sequence). The CDR3 has 15 residues. DNA of the CDR3: TGTGCCAGTAGCATCGACAGGGTTAGCACAGATACGCAGTATTTT. It specifies CASSIDRVSTDTQYF.

This chain links TRBV4-1 with TRBJ2-7, with D uncertain. The CDR3 runs 15 residues. V lost 0 bases to trimming and J lost 4 bases, with 13 bases between them. From germline, CDR1 is MGHRA and CDR2 YSYEKL. The CDR3 region is CASSQDTPGAYEQYF. CDR3 nucleotide sequence: TGCGCCAGCAGCCAAGATACCCCTGGAGCGTACGAGCAGTACTTC.

The V call is TRBV7-8, the J call TRBJ2-2, with 10 bases aligning to TRBD1. In germline, CDR1 is SGHVS, CDR2 FQNEAQ. The CDR3 consists of 16 residues. V dropped 5 bases and J dropped 2; count of bases not matched to a gene: 5. The CDR3 loop reads CASSQTGGGNTGELFF. DNA for the CDR3: TGTGCCAGCAGCCAGACAGGGGGCGGAAACACCGGGGAGCTGTTTTTT.